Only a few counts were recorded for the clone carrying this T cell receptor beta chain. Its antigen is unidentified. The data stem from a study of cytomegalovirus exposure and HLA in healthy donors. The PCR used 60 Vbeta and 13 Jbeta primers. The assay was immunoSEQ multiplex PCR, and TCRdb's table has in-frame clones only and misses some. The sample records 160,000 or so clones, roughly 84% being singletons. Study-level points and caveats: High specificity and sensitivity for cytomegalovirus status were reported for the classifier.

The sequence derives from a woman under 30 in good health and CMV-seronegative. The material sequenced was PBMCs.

For the CDR3, the DNA is TGTGCCAGCAGCTTAAGCTCATCGGCTAACTATGGCTACACCTTC. Its protein product is CASSLSSSANYGYTF. The chain links TRBV7-9 to TRBJ1-2; unclear D gene. This CDR3 has 15 amino acids. V gave up 2 bases and J gave up 0 bases, with 10 bases separating them. Germline values: CDR1 SEHNR, CDR2 FQNEAQ (reference sequence).